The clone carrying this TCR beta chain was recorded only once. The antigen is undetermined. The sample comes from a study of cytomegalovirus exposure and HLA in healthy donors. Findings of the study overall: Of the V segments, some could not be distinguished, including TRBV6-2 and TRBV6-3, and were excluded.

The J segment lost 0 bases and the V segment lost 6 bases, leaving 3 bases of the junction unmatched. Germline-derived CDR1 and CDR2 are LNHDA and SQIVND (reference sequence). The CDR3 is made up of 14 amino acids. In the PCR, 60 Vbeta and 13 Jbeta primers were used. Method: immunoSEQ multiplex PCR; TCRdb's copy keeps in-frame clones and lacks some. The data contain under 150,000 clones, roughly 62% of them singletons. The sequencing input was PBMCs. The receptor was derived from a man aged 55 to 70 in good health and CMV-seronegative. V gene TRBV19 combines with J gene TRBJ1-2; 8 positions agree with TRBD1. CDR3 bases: TGTGCCAGTAGGGTACAGGGGGCTAACTATGGCTACACCTTC. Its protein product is CASRVQGANYGYTF.